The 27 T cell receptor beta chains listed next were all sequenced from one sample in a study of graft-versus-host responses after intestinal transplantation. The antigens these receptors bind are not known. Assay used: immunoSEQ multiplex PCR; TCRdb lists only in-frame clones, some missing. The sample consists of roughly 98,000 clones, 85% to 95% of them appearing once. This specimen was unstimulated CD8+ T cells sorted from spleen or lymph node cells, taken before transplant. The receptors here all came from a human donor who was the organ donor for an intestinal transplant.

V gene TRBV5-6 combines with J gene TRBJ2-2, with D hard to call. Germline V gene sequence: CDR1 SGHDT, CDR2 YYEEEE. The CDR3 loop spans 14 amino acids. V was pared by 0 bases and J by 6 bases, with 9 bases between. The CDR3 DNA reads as TGTGCCAGCAGCTTGGCGCTAGTTTCCGGGGAGCTGTTTTTT. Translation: CASSLALVSGELFF.

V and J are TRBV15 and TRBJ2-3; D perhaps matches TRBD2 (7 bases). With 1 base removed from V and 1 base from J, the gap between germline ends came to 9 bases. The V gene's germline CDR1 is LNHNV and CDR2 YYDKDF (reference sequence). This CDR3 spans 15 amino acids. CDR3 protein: CATSRGEGGTDTQYF. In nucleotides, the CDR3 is TGTGCCACCAGCAGAGGGGAGGGGGGCACAGATACGCAGTATTTT.

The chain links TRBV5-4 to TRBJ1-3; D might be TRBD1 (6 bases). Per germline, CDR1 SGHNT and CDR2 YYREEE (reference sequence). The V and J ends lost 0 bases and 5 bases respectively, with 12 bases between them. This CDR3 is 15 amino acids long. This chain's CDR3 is CASSLVKDSRNTIYF. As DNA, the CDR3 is TGTGCCAGCAGCTTGGTGAAGGACAGTAGAAACACCATATATTTT.

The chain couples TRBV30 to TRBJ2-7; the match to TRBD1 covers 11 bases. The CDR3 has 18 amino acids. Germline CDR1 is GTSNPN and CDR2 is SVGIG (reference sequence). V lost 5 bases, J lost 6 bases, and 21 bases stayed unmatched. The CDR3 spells CAWDPSKDRGRIGVEQYF. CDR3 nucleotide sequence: TGTGCCTGGGACCCCTCGAAGGACAGGGGGCGCATCGGGGTCGAGCAGTACTTC.

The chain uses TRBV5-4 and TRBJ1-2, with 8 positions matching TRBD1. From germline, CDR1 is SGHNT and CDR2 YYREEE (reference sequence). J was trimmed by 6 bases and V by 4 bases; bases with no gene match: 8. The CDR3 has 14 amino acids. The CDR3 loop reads CASSQTGVSDGYTF. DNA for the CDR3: TGTGCCAGCAGCCAGACAGGGGTTAGTGATGGCTACACCTTC.

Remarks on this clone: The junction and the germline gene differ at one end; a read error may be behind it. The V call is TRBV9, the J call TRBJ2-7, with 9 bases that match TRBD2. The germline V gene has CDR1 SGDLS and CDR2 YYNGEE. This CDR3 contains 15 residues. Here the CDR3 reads CTSAPAGGPFYEQYF. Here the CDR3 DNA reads TGTACCAGCGCGCCCGCGGGAGGGCCTTTCTACGAGCAGTACTTC.

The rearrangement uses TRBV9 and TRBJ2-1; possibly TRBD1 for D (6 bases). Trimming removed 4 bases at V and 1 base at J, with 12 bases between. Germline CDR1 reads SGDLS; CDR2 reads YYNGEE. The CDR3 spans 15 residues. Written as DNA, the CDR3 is TGTGCCAGCAGCCCTGGGGGCCCATCCTACAATGAGCAGTTCTTC. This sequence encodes CASSPGGPSYNEQFF.

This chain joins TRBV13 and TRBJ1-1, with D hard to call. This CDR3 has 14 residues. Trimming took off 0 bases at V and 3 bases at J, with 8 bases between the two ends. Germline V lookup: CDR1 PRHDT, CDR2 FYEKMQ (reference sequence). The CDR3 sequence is CASSLGDTYTEAFF. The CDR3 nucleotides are TGTGCCAGCAGCTTAGGTGACACATACACTGAAGCTTTCTTT.

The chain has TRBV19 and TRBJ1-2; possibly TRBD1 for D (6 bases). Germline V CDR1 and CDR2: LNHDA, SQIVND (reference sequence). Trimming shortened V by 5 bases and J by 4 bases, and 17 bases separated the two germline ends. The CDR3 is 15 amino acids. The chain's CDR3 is CASSSYRTEFYGYTF. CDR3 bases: TGTGCCAGTAGTTCCTACCGGACAGAATTCTATGGCTACACCTTC.

CDR3: CASSTRLVKAYNEQFF. The CDR3 nucleotides read TGTGCCAGCAGCACCCGACTAGTGAAAGCCTACAATGAGCAGTTCTTC. The chain joins TRBV7-9 to TRBJ2-1; D is perhaps TRBD2 (6 bases). V was trimmed by 5 bases and J by 2 bases, leaving 16 bases between them. The length of the CDR3 is 16 residues. CDR1 is SEHNR and CDR2 is FQNEAQ in the germline V gene (reference sequence).

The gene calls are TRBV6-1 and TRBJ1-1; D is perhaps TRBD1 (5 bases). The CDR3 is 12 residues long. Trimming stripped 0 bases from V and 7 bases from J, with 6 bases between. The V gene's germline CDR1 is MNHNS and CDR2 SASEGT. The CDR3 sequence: CASSEATVEAFF. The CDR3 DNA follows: TGTGCCAGCAGTGAAGCGACAGTTGAAGCTTTCTTT.

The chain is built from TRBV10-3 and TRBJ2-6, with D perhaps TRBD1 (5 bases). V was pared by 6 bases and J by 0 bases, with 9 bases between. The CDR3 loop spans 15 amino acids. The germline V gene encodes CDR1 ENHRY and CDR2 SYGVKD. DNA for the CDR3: TGTGCCATCAGCAGGGTCCTCTCTGGGGCCAACGTCCTGACTTTC. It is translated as CAISRVLSGANVLTF.

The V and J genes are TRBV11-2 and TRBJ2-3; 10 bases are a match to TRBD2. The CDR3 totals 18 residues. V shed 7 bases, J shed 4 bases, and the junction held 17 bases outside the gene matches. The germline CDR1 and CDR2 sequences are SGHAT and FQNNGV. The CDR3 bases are TGTGCCAGCAACTTTGGAGTAACGGGACTAGCGTATCCAGATACGCAGTATTTT. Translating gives CASNFGVTGLAYPDTQYF.

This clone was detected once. Here the CDR3 reads CASTGQDNQPQHF. DNA of the CDR3: TGTGCCAGCACTGGACAGGATAATCAGCCCCAGCATTTT. The chain combines TRBV7-9 with TRBJ1-5, with 7 bases that match TRBD1. Germline assignment: CDR1 SEHNR and CDR2 FQNEAQ (reference sequence). The CDR3 runs 13 residues. The trim removed 7 bases at V and 4 bases at J, leaving 4 bases unmatched.

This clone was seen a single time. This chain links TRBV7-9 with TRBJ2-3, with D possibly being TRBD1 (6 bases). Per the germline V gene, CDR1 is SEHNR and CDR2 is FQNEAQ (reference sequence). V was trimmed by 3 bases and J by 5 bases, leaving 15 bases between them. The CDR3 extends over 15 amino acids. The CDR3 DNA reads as TGTGCCAGCAGCTTGTATTTATCAGGGGAAGATACGCAGTATTTT. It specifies CASSLYLSGEDTQYF.

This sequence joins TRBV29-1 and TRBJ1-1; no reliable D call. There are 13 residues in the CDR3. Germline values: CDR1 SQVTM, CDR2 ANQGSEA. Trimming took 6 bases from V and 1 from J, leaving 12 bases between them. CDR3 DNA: TGCAGCGTCCTCCCGGCGGGGAACACTGAAGCTTTCTTT. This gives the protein CSVLPAGNTEAFF.

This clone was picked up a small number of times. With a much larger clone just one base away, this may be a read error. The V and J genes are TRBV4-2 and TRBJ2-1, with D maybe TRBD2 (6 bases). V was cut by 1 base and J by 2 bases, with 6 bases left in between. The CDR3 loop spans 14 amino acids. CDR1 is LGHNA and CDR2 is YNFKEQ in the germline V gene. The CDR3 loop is CASSQGGAYNEQFF. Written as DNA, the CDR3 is TGTGCCAGCAGCCAAGGGGGGGCCTACAATGAGCAGTTCTTC.

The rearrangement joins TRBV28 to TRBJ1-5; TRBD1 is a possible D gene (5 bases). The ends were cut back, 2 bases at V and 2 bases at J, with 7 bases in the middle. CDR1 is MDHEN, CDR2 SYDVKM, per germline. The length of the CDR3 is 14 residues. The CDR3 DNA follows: TGTGCCAGCAGTTTAAGGGGTGGCAATCAGCCCCAGCATTTT. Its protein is CASSLRGGNQPQHF.

CDR3 nucleotide sequence: TGTGCAAGTCGCTCGAGCCAGGGTGGCCTCCAAGAGACCCAGTACTTC. It codes for CASRSSQGGLQETQYF. This chain links TRBV12-2 with TRBJ2-5; the DNA was not used to check the table's D call, TRBD1. TRBV12-2 is listed as a pseudogene. This CDR3 spans 16 amino acids.

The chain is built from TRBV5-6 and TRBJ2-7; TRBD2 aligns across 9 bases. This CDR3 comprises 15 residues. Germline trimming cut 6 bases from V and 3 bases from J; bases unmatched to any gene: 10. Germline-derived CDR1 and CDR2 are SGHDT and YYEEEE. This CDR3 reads CASNLAGGPSYEQYF. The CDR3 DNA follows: TGTGCCAGCAATCTCGCGGGAGGGCCCAGCTACGAGCAGTACTTC. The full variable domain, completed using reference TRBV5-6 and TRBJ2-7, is DAGVTQSPTHLIKTRGQQVTLRCSPKSGHDTVSWYQQALGQGPQFIFQYYEEEERQRGNFPDRFSGHQFPNYSSELNVNALLLGDSALYLCASNLAGGPSYEQYFGPGTRLTVT.

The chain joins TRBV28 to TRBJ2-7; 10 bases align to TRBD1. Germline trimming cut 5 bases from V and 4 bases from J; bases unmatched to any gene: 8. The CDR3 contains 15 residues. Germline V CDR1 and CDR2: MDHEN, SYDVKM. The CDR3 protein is CASSGPGTGVYEQYF. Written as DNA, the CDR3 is TGTGCCAGCAGTGGGCCTGGGACAGGGGTGTACGAGCAGTACTTC.

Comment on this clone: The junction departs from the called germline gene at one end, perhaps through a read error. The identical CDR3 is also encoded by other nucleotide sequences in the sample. The CDR3 sequence: CASSAFYGYTF. DNA of the CDR3: TGTGCCAGTAGCGCGTTCTATGGCTACACCTTC. This rearrangement joins TRBV9 to TRBJ1-2; the D is unclear. Germline V CDR1 and CDR2: SGDLS, YYNGEE. The CDR3 runs 11 residues. Complete variable domain (other parts from reference TRBV9 and TRBJ1-2): DSGVTQTPKHLITATGQRVTLRCSPRSGDLSVYWYQQSLDQGLQFLIQYYNGEERAKGNILERFSAQQFPDLHSELNLSSLELGDSALYFCASSAFYGYTFGSGTRLTVV.

Written as DNA, the CDR3 is TGCGCCAGCAGCGGGGGGGGTATCCCGACGAGAAACTATGGCTACACCTTC. Its translation is CASSGGGIPTRNYGYTF. The chain joins TRBV5-1 to TRBJ1-2; tentatively, D is TRBD1 (5 bases). Trimming stripped 4 bases from V and 2 bases from J, with 21 bases between. CDR1 is SGHRS and CDR2 is YFSETQ in the germline V gene. The CDR3 spans 17 residues.

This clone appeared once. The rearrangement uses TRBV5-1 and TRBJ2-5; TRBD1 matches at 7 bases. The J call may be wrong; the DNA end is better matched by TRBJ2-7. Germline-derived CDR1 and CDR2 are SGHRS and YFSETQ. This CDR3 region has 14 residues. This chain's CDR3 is CASSLADREYEQYF. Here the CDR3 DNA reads TGCGCCAGCAGCTTGGCTGACAGGGAGTACGAGCAGTACTTC.

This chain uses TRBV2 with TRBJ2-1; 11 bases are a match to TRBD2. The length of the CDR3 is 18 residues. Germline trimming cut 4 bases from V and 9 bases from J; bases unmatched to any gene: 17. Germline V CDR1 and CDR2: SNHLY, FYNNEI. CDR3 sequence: CASSGDLAGGDLIGEQFF. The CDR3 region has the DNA TGTGCCAGCAGTGGGGACTTAGCGGGGGGGGACCTTATTGGTGAGCAGTTCTTC.

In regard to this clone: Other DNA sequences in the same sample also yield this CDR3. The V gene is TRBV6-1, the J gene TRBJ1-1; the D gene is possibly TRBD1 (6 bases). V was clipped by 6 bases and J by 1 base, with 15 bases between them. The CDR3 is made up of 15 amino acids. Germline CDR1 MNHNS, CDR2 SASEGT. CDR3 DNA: TGTGCCAGCAGCAGCCCCCCGGACAGGAACACTGAAGCTTTCTTT. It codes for CASSSPPDRNTEAFF.

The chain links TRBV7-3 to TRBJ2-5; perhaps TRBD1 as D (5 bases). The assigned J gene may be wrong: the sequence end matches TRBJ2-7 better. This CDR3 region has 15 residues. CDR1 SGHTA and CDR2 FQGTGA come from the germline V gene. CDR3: CASSPQDGHSYEQYF. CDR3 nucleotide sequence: TGTGCCAGCAGCCCCCAGGACGGACACTCCTACGAGCAGTACTTC.